The next 30 T cell receptor beta chains were all read from a single sample in a study of T-cell memory formation after mild COVID-19. One entry per CDR3 protein results from TCRdb running MiXCR on the 5' RACE reads. The sample has hundreds of thousands of distinct CDR3 sequences; more than 20% are singletons. The sample was PBMCs or a T cell subset sorted from them (not recorded which). These receptors all stem from an adult woman who had mild COVID-19 (a few samples of this study predate the infection). Cell type and time point are not known.

The sample holds a few counts of this clonotype. The chain links TRBV20-1 to TRBJ2-7; 10 bases agree with TRBD1. The CDR3 has 18 amino acids. Looked up from germline, CDR1 is DFQATT and CDR2 is SNEGSKA (reference sequence). V lost 3 bases to trimming and J lost 2 bases; unmatched junction nucleotides: 16. In DNA form, the CDR3 reads TGCAGTGCTAGGCCCCCGGGACAGGGGTCCTCTATCCCCTACGAGCAGTACTTC. It is translated as CSARPPGQGSSIPYEQYF.

The chain recombines TRBV4-2 with TRBJ2-7; tentatively, D is TRBD1 (9 bases). The CDR3 has 15 residues. Trimming took 1 base from V and 6 from J, leaving 16 bases between them. The germline gives CDR1 LGHNA, CDR2 YNFKEQ. DNA for the CDR3: TGTGCCAGCAGCCAAGCCGGGACAGGGACTAGCGAGCAGTACTTC. Encoded protein: CASSQAGTGTSEQYF.

This chain uses TRBV5-1 with TRBJ2-3; no reliable D call. V lost 2 bases and J lost 4, with 8 bases in between. Germline CDR1 and CDR2: SGHRS and YFSETQ. The length of the CDR3 is 13 residues. DNA of the CDR3: TGCGCCAGCAGCTTACATGGTTCAGATACGCAGTATTTT. Translating it yields CASSLHGSDTQYF. The variable domain in full, completed from reference TRBV5-1 and TRBJ2-3, reads KAGVTQTPRYLIKTRGQQVTLSCSPISGHRSVSWYQQTPGQGLQFLFEYFSETQRNKGNFPGRFSGRQFSNSRSEMNVSTLELGDSALYLCASSLHGSDTQYFGPGTRLTVL.

The chain links TRBV3-1 to TRBJ1-4; D unclear. This CDR3 is 14 amino acids long. CDR1 is LGHDT and CDR2 is YNNKEL in the germline V gene (reference sequence). The V gene lost 3 bases and the J gene lost 0 bases, with 5 bases spanning the gap. CDR3 loop: CASSQGTTNEKLFF. For the CDR3, the DNA is TGTGCCAGCAGCCAGGGAACAACTAATGAAAAACTGTTTTTT.

This clonotype is a singleton in its sample. The chain uses TRBV18 and TRBJ2-2; no firm D call. Germline assignment: CDR1 KGHSH and CDR2 LQKENI. Trimming left V 2 bases short and J 13 bases short, with 8 bases between. This CDR3 comprises 11 residues. CDR3 nucleotide sequence: TGTGCCAGCTCACCAGGAACGCGGCTGTTTTTT. Amino acids: CASSPGTRLFF. Combining the CDR3 with reference TRBV18 and TRBJ2-2 gives the whole variable domain NAGVMQNPRHLVRRRGQEARLRCSPMKGHSHVYWYRQLPEEGLKFMVYLQKENIIDESGMPKERFSAEFPKEGPSILRIQQVVRGDSAAYFCASSPGTRLFFGEGSRLTVL.

The table lists this clonotype with many counts. The V gene is TRBV20-1, the J gene TRBJ2-2; 13 nucleotides align to TRBD2. Trimming removed 5 bases from V and 7 bases from J; junction bases left unmatched: 4. This CDR3 has 14 residues. CDR1 and CDR2 from the germline V gene are DFQATT and SNEGSKA (reference sequence). The CDR3, as DNA: TGCAGTGCTGCACTAGCGGGAGGGGTCGGGGAGCTGTTTTTT. Translating it yields CSAALAGGVGELFF.

In its sample, this clonotype was seen a few times. This chain joins TRBV7-9 and TRBJ2-3; the D gene is possibly TRBD1 (6 bases). This CDR3 has 16 amino acids. V lost 5 bases and J lost 0, with 15 bases in between. In germline, CDR1 is SEHNR, CDR2 FQNEAQ (reference sequence). The CDR3 DNA sequence: TGTGCCAGCAGCACACGACAGGCGCGAAGCACAGATACGCAGTATTTT. Its translation is CASSTRQARSTDTQYF.

About this clonotype: Since no conserved phenylalanine or tryptophan closes the CDR3, a read error is the likely cause. The rearrangement joins TRBV12-3 or TRBV12-4 to TRBJ2-3, with D unresolved. Trimming stripped 7 bases from V and 6 bases from J, with 11 bases between. This CDR3 spans 12 amino acids. This CDR3 reads CASTRGRDTQYS. As DNA, the CDR3 is TGTGCCAGCACCCGCGGAAGGGATACGCAGTATTCT.

This clonotype has a handful of counts. V is TRBV20-1 and J is TRBJ2-1, with 12 bases aligning to TRBD2. This CDR3 has 17 amino acids. V shed 0 bases, J shed 5 bases, and the junction held 8 bases outside the gene matches. Germline values: CDR1 DFQATT, CDR2 SNEGSKA (reference sequence). CDR3 residues: CSARDPLAGGPNNEQFF. In nucleotides, the CDR3 is TGCAGTGCTAGAGATCCGCTAGCGGGAGGGCCGAACAATGAGCAGTTCTTC.

This sequence joins TRBV9 and TRBJ2-1; D might be TRBD1 or TRBD2, each matching 5 bases. V was shortened by 0 bases and J by 8 bases, with 18 bases between the two germline ends. The germline CDR1 and CDR2 sequences are SGDLS and YYNGEE. This CDR3 has 16 amino acids. CDR3 protein: CASSVASLAGRDEQFF. The DNA of the CDR3 is TGTGCCAGCAGCGTAGCCTCCCTAGCAGGGAGAGATGAGCAGTTCTTC.

The chain couples TRBV27 to TRBJ2-2; no clear D gene. The CDR3 consists of 17 residues. V lost 5 bases to trimming and J lost 1 base, with 17 bases between them. The germline gives CDR1 MNHEY, CDR2 SMNVEV (reference sequence). The CDR3 sequence: CASSHTFLRMNTGELFF. In nucleotides, the CDR3 is TGTGCCAGCAGTCACACCTTCCTACGGATGAACACCGGGGAGCTGTTTTTT.

As to this clonotype: The DNA is left out, because the CDR3 cannot be placed on it with certainty; the CDR3 is given as TCRdb lists it. This chain connects TRBV2 to TRBJ2-2; TRBD2, the table's D call, was not compared with the DNA. The V gene's germline CDR1 is SNHLY and CDR2 FYNNEI. The CDR3 sequence runs 13 residues, both termini included. CDR3 protein: CASMKQGTGSCFF.

V usage is TRBV4-1 and J usage is TRBJ1-4, with 9 bases fitting TRBD1. Germline assignment: CDR1 MGHRA and CDR2 YSYEKL. With 7 bases clipped from V and 10 bases from J, the junction kept 13 bases outside the gene matches. The CDR3 covers 15 residues. Here the CDR3 DNA reads TGCGCCAGCAAAGTCTTCCGGGACAGGGAAGGAAAACTGTTTTTT. Protein sequence: CASKVFRDREGKLFF.

V is TRBV4-2 and J is TRBJ2-1, with D perhaps TRBD1 (6 bases). The CDR3 loop spans 15 amino acids. The V and J ends lost 1 base and 4 bases respectively, with 11 bases between them. CDR1 is LGHNA, CDR2 YNFKEQ, per germline. CDR3 sequence: CASSQVGDTYNEQFF. The DNA of the CDR3 is TGTGCCAGCAGCCAAGTTGGGGACACTTACAATGAGCAGTTCTTC.

This clonotype has a handful of counts. The gene calls are TRBV7-2 and TRBJ1-1; D is possibly TRBD1 (6 bases). CDR3 length: 13 amino acids. Trimming shortened V by 2 bases and J by 4 bases, and 8 bases separated the two germline ends. Germline loops: CDR1 SGHTA, CDR2 FQGNSA. This chain's CDR3 is CASSLLGATEAFF. Here the CDR3 DNA reads TGTGCCAGCAGCTTACTGGGGGCCACTGAAGCTTTCTTT. Complete variable domain (other parts from reference TRBV7-2 and TRBJ1-1): GAGVSQSPSNKVTEKGKDVELRCDPISGHTALYWYRQSLGQGLEFLIYFQGNSAPDKSGLPSDRFSAERTGGSVSTLTIQRTQQEDSAVYLCASSLLGATEAFFGQGTRLTVV.

This chain links TRBV6-5 with TRBJ2-2; D may be TRBD1 (6 bases). V lost 0 bases to trimming and J lost 2 bases, with 10 bases between them. This CDR3 region has 16 residues. Germline CDR1 and CDR2: MNHEY and SVGAGI. Written as DNA, the CDR3 is TGTGCCAGCAGTTACTCTTGGGGGCAAAACACCGGGGAGCTGTTTTTT. This codes for CASSYSWGQNTGELFF.

This clonotype was recorded a few times. The chain carries TRBV14 and TRBJ2-2; no firm D call. V lost 3 bases to trimming and J lost 0 bases, with 8 bases between them. CDR1 and CDR2 from the germline V gene are SGHDN and FVKESK. This CDR3 contains 15 residues. The DNA for the CDR3 is TGTGCCAGCAGCCAGCAGCCTGCGAACACCGGGGAGCTGTTTTTT. Its translation: CASSQQPANTGELFF. The whole variable domain, filled in from reference TRBV14 and TRBJ2-2, reads EAGVTQFPSHSVIEKGQTVTLRCDPISGHDNLYWYRRVMGKEIKFLLHFVKESKQDESGMPNNRFLAERTGGTYSTLKVQPAELEDSGVYFCASSQQPANTGELFFGEGSRLTVL.

This clonotype was recorded only once. The CDR3 coding sequence is TGTGCCAGCAGCTTAACCCCCCGGGCCAGCGGGGTCGCAGATACGCAGCATTTT. It specifies CASSLTPRASGVADTQHF. The chain recombines TRBV7-3 with TRBJ2-3; D is undetermined. The J call may be faulty, since TRBJ1-5 better matches the DNA end. CDR1 SGHTA and CDR2 FQGTGA come from the germline V gene. The CDR3 extends over 18 amino acids.

V is TRBV15 and J is TRBJ2-3; no reliable D call. The CDR3 totals 15 residues. Germline CDR1 LNHNV, CDR2 YYDKDF (reference sequence). Trimming stripped 0 bases from V and 3 bases from J, with 10 bases between. CDR3 DNA sequence: TGTGCCACCAGCAGAGATGTGGGCAGTACAGATACGCAGTATTTT. The encoded protein is CATSRDVGSTDTQYF.

This sequence joins TRBV7-8 and TRBJ1-1; 9 nucleotides agree with TRBD1. CDR3 length: 15 residues. J gave up 3 bases and V 0 bases, and 2 bases lay outside the gene matches. Germline CDR1 reads SGHVS; CDR2 reads FQNEAQ. The CDR3 DNA sequence: TGTGCCAGCAGCTTAGCGGGACAGGGCTACACTGAAGCTTTCTTT. It translates to CASSLAGQGYTEAFF. Full variable domain (remainder filled in from reference TRBV7-8 and TRBJ1-1): GAGVSQSPRYKVAKRGQDVALRCDPISGHVSLFWYQQALGQGPEFLTYFQNEAQLDKSGLPSDRFFAERPEGSVSTLKIQRTQQEDSAVYLCASSLAGQGYTEAFFGQGTRLTVV.

The chain carries TRBV20-1 and TRBJ1-1, with D possibly being TRBD1 (6 bases). Germline CDR1 reads DFQATT; CDR2 reads SNEGSKA (reference sequence). V was trimmed by 6 bases and J by 1 base, leaving 12 bases between them. This CDR3 comprises 13 residues. The CDR3 DNA reads as TGCAGTGCCCACCGGGGGCCGAACACTGAAGCTTTCTTT. Translated, it gives CSAHRGPNTEAFF.

J is TRBJ2-7 and V is TRBV4-2; the match to TRBD2 covers 12 bases. Germline V lookup: CDR1 LGHNA, CDR2 YNFKEQ. The ends lost 3 bases at V and 4 bases at J; junction bases unmatched: 7. The CDR3 contains 16 residues. The CDR3 region is CASSQASGGEWYEQYF. For the CDR3, the DNA is TGTGCCAGCAGCCAGGCTAGCGGGGGGGAATGGTACGAGCAGTACTTC.

Many counts were recorded for this clonotype. For the CDR3, the DNA is TGCAGCGTTGGGGGGATCGGCGGGCGGCCCAATGAGCAGTTCTTC. Its translation is CSVGGIGGRPNEQFF. The gene calls are TRBV29-1 and TRBJ2-1; D is possibly TRBD1 or TRBD2 (5 bases each). The CDR3 consists of 15 residues. Deletions cut 4 bases from V and 6 bases from J, with 19 bases between. Germline V gene data show CDR1 as SQVTM and CDR2 as ANQGSEA.

This clonotype was counted a few times. This chain joins TRBV7-9 and TRBJ1-2; no clear D. V was pared by 4 bases and J by 2 bases, with 11 bases between. The CDR3 extends over 14 amino acids. The germline CDR1 and CDR2 sequences are SEHNR and FQNEAQ (reference sequence). Here the CDR3 reads CASSSRGRNYGYTF. CDR3 bases: TGTGCCAGCAGCTCACGCGGACGGAACTATGGCTACACCTTC.

This rearrangement joins TRBV19 to TRBJ1-5, with TRBD1 matching over 7 bases. Trimming at V came to 6 bases and at J to 8 bases, leaving 7 bases not matched to a gene. CDR1 and CDR2 (germline): LNHDA, SQIVND (reference sequence). There are 13 residues in the CDR3. This CDR3 is CASRSGGLEPQHF. DNA for the CDR3: TGTGCCAGTAGATCAGGGGGTTTGGAGCCCCAGCATTTT.

This chain joins TRBV20-1 and TRBJ1-5; D is perhaps TRBD1 (5 bases). The V end lost 6 bases, the J end lost 2 bases, and 14 bases lay between the germline ends. The CDR3 runs 14 residues. Germline V gene data show CDR1 as DFQATT and CDR2 as SNEGSKA (reference sequence). As DNA, the CDR3 is TGCAGTGCCCGCCCAGGGAACGGCAATCAGCCCCAGCATTTT. Encoded protein: CSARPGNGNQPQHF.

The table lists this clonotype with a few counts. The V and J genes are TRBV6-2 or TRBV6-3 and TRBJ1-1, with D perhaps matching TRBD1 (5 bases). CDR1 MNHEY and CDR2 SVGEGT come from the germline V gene. The CDR3 loop spans 15 amino acids. The V gene lost 6 bases and the J gene lost 0 bases, with 14 bases spanning the gap. This chain's CDR3 is CASRDPRGMNTEAFF. CDR3 in DNA: TGTGCCAGCAGAGACCCCCGGGGCATGAACACTGAAGCTTTCTTT.

The V call is TRBV30, the J call TRBJ1-1, with D uncertain. Germline CDR1 is GTSNPN and CDR2 is SVGIG (reference sequence). The V and J ends lost 0 bases and 1 base respectively, with 6 bases between them. This CDR3 is built from 13 residues. As DNA, the CDR3 is TGTGCCTGGAGTGTAAACCAGAACACTGAAGCTTTCTTT. The encoded protein is CAWSVNQNTEAFF.

This clonotype was seen more than once but under ten times. The chain has TRBV12-3 or TRBV12-4 and TRBJ1-5; tentatively, D is TRBD1 (5 bases). The CDR3 runs to 22 residues. V lost 1 base, J lost 5 bases, and 33 bases lay in between. The CDR3 spells CASSLGHVEGMQRIGRDQPQHF. Here the CDR3 DNA reads TGTGCCAGCAGTTTAGGGCACGTGGAAGGGATGCAGAGAATTGGCAGGGATCAGCCCCAGCATTTT.

In this sample, this clonotype turned up many times. V gene TRBV3-1 combines with J gene TRBJ2-2; D gene unclear. The CDR3 runs 15 residues. Looked up from germline, CDR1 is LGHDT and CDR2 is YNNKEL (reference sequence). With 0 bases removed from V and 6 bases from J, the gap between germline ends came to 11 bases. The CDR3, as DNA: TGTGCCAGCAGCCAAGAAGCCGTTCCGGCCGGGGAGCTGTTTTTT. Its translation: CASSQEAVPAGELFF.